This T cell receptor (beta chain) is drawn from a study of blood T cells in healthy people across ages. A second PCR of roughly 7 to 11 cycles used a sample-barcoded 5' primer and a J-beta primer mix. TCRdb re-called the 5' RACE reads with MiXCR, one entry per CDR3 protein. The table lists around 1,000,000 distinct CDR3 sequences, 25% of them singletons. In its sample, this clonotype was seen a few times. J gave up 7 bases and V 4 bases, and 0 bases lay outside the gene matches. The germline gives CDR1 SQVTM, CDR2 ANQGSEA. This CDR3 is built from 11 residues. This same sample was also taken into another study, of T cells of mothers and their children.

The sample was blood. This TCR came from a girl between 2 and 10 years old in good health. J is TRBJ2-7 and V is TRBV29-1, with TRBD2 matching 11 bases. CDR3: CSVGLAGEQYF. CDR3 nucleotide sequence: TGCAGCGTTGGACTAGCGGGAGAGCAGTACTTC.